This TCR beta chain was documented in a study of naive and memory T cell subsets. Broader study findings: A few larger clonotypes appeared in naive repertoires, especially CD8, possibly memory cells re-expressing CD45RA.

Comments on this clonotype: Its antigen is not identified.

The beta constant-region primer was an equimolar mix of two oligonucleotides covering TRBC1 and TRBC2. Ligated cDNA was amplified by four rounds of PCR with nested alpha and beta constant-region primers and SP2. In TCRdb, the UMI-ligation and nested PCR reads were re-called with MiXCR into one record per CDR3 protein. The sample lists about 140,000 distinct CDR3 sequences; roughly a fifth were seen once. After removal of 4 bases from V and 2 bases from J, the junction contained 2 bases not matched to a gene. The CDR3 loop spans 13 amino acids. Germline V gene data show CDR1 as MNHEY and CDR2 as SVGEGT.

The sample taken for sequencing was naive CD8+ T cells from blood. The receptor's source is a human donor in good health. This chain uses TRBV6-2 or TRBV6-3 with TRBJ2-7, with 7 bases that match TRBD1. CDR3 loop: CASSWDSTYEQYF. DNA for the CDR3: TGTGCCAGCAGTTGGGACAGTACCTACGAGCAGTACTTC.